This T cell receptor (beta chain) is from a study of blood T cells in healthy people across ages. General study results and limits: Whereas aged donors had fewer naive CD4+ cells, long-lived donors had more of them and higher diversity. Strong correlation was found linking TCR beta diversity to naive T cell percentage.

CDR1 is MNHEY, CDR2 SVGAGI, per germline. The CDR3 loop spans 13 amino acids. V trimming: 10 bases; J trimming: 5 bases; junction bases outside the gene matches: 7. A second roughly 6 to 11 cycle PCR used barcoded and J-beta primers. TCRdb fed the 5' RACE reads into MiXCR, producing one record per CDR3 protein. The sample consists of almost 300,000 distinct CDR3 sequences, roughly 29% of them appearing once. Regarding this clonotype: Its antigen remains unidentified.

The chain has TRBV6-5 and TRBJ2-2; 7 bases agree with TRBD1. Sequencing input: blood. The clonotype comes from a woman aged 70 to 79 in good health. Written as DNA, the CDR3 is TGTGCCATCAGACAGGGTGGGACCGGGGAGCTGTTTTTT. Its translation: CAIRQGGTGELFF.